Listed below are T cell receptor beta chains from one sample, sequenced in a study of T cell clonotyping in hematopoietic cell transplantation. Produced via immunoSEQ multiplex PCR; TCRdb's table is partial and in-frame only. The sample records approximately 44,000 clones, roughly 96% being singletons. Sample: peripheral blood mononuclear cells. The receptors stem from a man aged 30-40 years in good health. Some clones in this sample may be carry-over from other donors' samples. CDR3s include the opening cysteine and the closing phenylalanine or tryptophan. Fields, in order: J gene, D gene, V gene, CDR3 protein. The D gene is left open where the match is weak.

TRBJ2-7	TRBD2	TRBV7-2	CASSPWTSGGYEQYF
TRBJ1-2	NA	TRBV7-9	CASSPEGQPYGYTF
TRBJ2-7	TRBD1	TRBV13	CASSLAGQGGPDEQYF
TRBJ2-1	NA	TRBV10-1	CASSELMGDEQFF
TRBJ2-7	TRBD2	TRBV2	CASSLERGGNYEQYF
TRBJ2-1	NA	TRBV13	CASPGNGGGYNEQFF
TRBJ2-7	NA	TRBV6-1	CASSYDRDFSYEQYF
TRBJ2-5	NA	TRBV4-3	CASSQDRRDKETQYF
TRBJ1-1	NA	TRBV5-1	CASSLGAGMDTEAFF
TRBJ1-3	NA	TRBV7-2	CASSLVLGSGNTIYF